The T cell receptor (beta chain) under discussion was sequenced for a study of shared clonotypes between healthy human individuals (dated by TCRdb to the early 2020s). For the study in its entirety: Two women and three men aged 18 to 49 years were included in the cohort. The study deeply sequenced blood TCR repertoires of about 5 healthy adults to estimate repertoire size and the extent of clonotype sharing between individuals. Libraries were prepared and TCR repertoires were sequenced by different laboratories using diverse techniques, in order to increase sequencing depth and limit assay-specific biases. Per donor, leukapheresis produced somewhere between about 0.9 and 9.5 billion PBMCs. Per donor, three plates each were used for CD4 naive and CD4 memory, two for CD8 naive, and one for CD8 memory.

The germline V gene provides CDR1 SQVTM and CDR2 ANQGSEA. The CDR3 measures 13 amino acids from cysteine to phenylalanine. Only the CDR3 DNA is retained, 39 bases long and in frame from the first base. Trimming at the junction amounts to 7 bases on V and 1 base on J, and the germline ends lie 13 bases apart. In the case of this clone: It has no known antigen specificity. Within one base of it there is no much larger clone, and no base qualities were kept.

Using the deep immunoSEQ assay, TCR CDR3 regions were amplified from genomic DNA by multiplex PCR. Extracted genomic DNA from each cell subset was spread evenly across all wells of several immunoSEQ 96-well plates, with each plate serving as a replicate. For sorted subsets, approximately 190 ng genomic DNA, equal to 30,000 to 35,000 T cell genomes, was loaded into each replicate PCR. Purified libraries were quantified with a Qubit 3.0 fluorometer, sized on a Bioanalyzer 2100, and re-quantified with the KAPA Library Quantification kit. Every immunoSEQ 96-well plate was sequenced on a dedicated single-read 150-cycle Illumina NextSeq 550 flow cell. For the original study's pipeline: Because the immunoSEQ output included only junctional sequences and no quality scores, the filtering could not be the same as the filtering used for full-length reads. Sequences were annotated with PyIR, a Python wrapper for IgBLAST v1.9, using IMGT germline references to assign V/J genes and CDR3. Reads were filtered out if the reads had weak V/J assignments (E-value above 1e-6), no CDR3, stop codons, out-of-frame junctions, or ambiguous translated residues. V3J clonotypes were defined as sequences sharing the same inferred V gene, J gene, and CDR3 amino acid sequence. Percentage overlap between repertoires was calculated by dividing the number of shared unique clonotypes by the size of the smaller repertoire. RTK rarefaction, the Chao1 estimator, and Recon v2.1 estimates of unobserved clonotypes were used to assess repertoire richness. Generation probabilities were computed with OLGA for all TCRbeta clonotypes obtained by the gDNA method from four donors. Drawn from immuneACCESS, this table holds only the in-frame rearrangements with V and J called that TCRdb kept. Clones are partly lost; checked studies trace under half to an unresolved V gene and leave the rest unexplained. The V and J calls and clone size come from that table; D and trimming were worked out from the DNA. The sample table lists around 1.9 million clones, approximately 94% of them with a count of one. The ten most abundant clones make up roughly 1.7% of the sample.

Results the study describes overall, beyond this receptor: Sampling was restricted to blood, and TCR repertoires in tissue are likely to differ from TCR repertoires in blood. Pairwise subsampling indicated that sequencing depth was expected to affect the degree of clonotype sharing among donors. Naive subsets generally had larger estimated clonotype richness than memory subsets. Incomplete sequencing was indicated by rarefaction of sorted-subset datasets, despite the large sequencing depth. The small number of donors limited the genetic and exposure-history diversity represented. Higher generation probabilities were observed for clonotypes shared by all four sorted-subset donors than for non-shared clonotypes. Sharing across a handful of donors was observed for around 5% of naive CD4, under 4% of naive CD8, 2% to 2.5% of memory CD4, and less than 0.45% of memory CD8 clonotypes.

CD8 naive samples were obtained by positive selection for CCR7 among CD45RO-negative cells, yielding a CD45RA+CCR7+ population from which TemRA cells were excluded. The donors were healthy, HIV-negative adults with no recently reported acute infections or vaccinations. Only Caucasian adults living in Nashville, Tennessee, USA were represented among the donors. Blood was collected by leukapheresis, and PBMCs were isolated by Ficoll-Histopaque density gradient centrifugation and then cryopreserved in liquid nitrogen vapor phase. Analytical flow cytometry was used to check the purity and quantity of each magnetically sorted T cell population. From each sorted fraction, genomic DNA was isolated and quantified by UV absorbance on a Nanodrop 2000c.

This clonotype was obtained from a man aged 18-30 years in good health. Some clones in this sample may be carry-over from other donors' samples. The sample taken for sequencing was naive CD8+ T cells from PBMCs. According to the study, the label for this sample's cell subset or site signals: CD45RA+CCR7+. The chain employs TRBV29-1 and TRBJ1-2; a tentative D match to TRBD1 spans 5 bases. The nucleotide sequence reads TGCAGCGGTAAACAGGAAAATAACTATGGCTACACCTTC. This is translated as CSGKQENNYGYTF.